This TCR beta chain was captured by sequencing in a study of blood T cell repertoires in COVID-19 (dated by TCRdb to about 2020). Turning to the overall study: Samples from collaborators originated in the United States, Italy and Spain and spanned both the acute and convalescent phases of COVID-19. The prospective study material was composed of cDNA or gDNA derived from T cells, B-cell-depleted T cells, or PBMCs. Deeply sampled blood TCRbeta repertoires from subjects exposed to, actively infected with, or recovered from COVID-19 were included in the dataset. The repertoires were made available in a free public database intended to serve as a resource for research on the immune response to SARS-CoV-2. The samples were drawn from two sources: the first 160 participants of the ongoing ImmuneRACE study, and approximately 1,300 subjects contributed by 6 global collaborators. The sample metadata nearly always contained a de-identified subject ID, COVID-19 status, age in years and sex. Where available, HLA class I and class II types were taken from metadata supplied by the sample provider and were not determined by assay-based typing. Broader findings and caveats from the paper: The quantity of clinical and demographic metadata differed by source and by participant and was supplied without curation.

Each collaborating institution followed its own protocols to collect whole blood in K2EDTA tubes. For TCRbeta analysis, collaborators shipped samples as frozen whole blood, isolated PBMCs, or DNA extracted from either of those sample types. The immunoSEQ Assay, a bias-controlled multiplex PCR, was used to amplify TCRbeta CDR3 regions from genomic DNA. The original pipeline was this. The number of nucleated cells in each sample was estimated from the amplification of reference gene primers within the assay. To quantify the absolute abundance of each unique TCRbeta CDR3 rearrangement, sequence reads were collapsed and filtered. For each sample, productive Simpson clonality was calculated as the square root of Simpson's diversity index over productive rearrangements. The immuneACCESS repertoire file appears here via TCRdb, limited to in-frame rearrangements. These files lack a portion of the clones; in checked studies, under half of the deficit traces to unresolved V genes, and the cause of the others is not known. V, J and clone size are taken as reported in that table, and D and trimming were inferred from the DNA itself. The sample has about 210,000 clones on record, 85% to 90% of them singletons. 1.5% of the sample lies in the top ten.

As to this clone: No antigen is known for it. No quality values exist for individual bases; no much larger clone is one base distant.

The TCR sequence derives from a man between 18 and 29 years old with active or convalescent COVID-19. Material: peripheral blood.

The CDR3 region: CASSLDAERNYGYTF. The DNA sequence follows: TGCGCCAGCAGCTTGGACGCGGAAAGGAACTATGGCTACACCTTC. The sequence joins TRBV5-1 to TRBJ1-2; no D gene can be assigned with confidence. There are 15 amino acids in the CDR3, from cysteine to phenylalanine inclusive. Only the CDR3 region is kept as DNA, spanning 45 bases read in frame from base 1. Trimming removed 0 bases from V and 2 bases from J, leaving 11 bases between the germline ends. The CDR1 and CDR2 encoded by the germline V gene are SGHRS and YFSETQ.